The 11 T cell receptor beta chains presented below share a single source sample, sequenced in a study of blood T cell repertoires in COVID-19. The assay was immunoSEQ multiplex PCR, and TCRdb's table has in-frame clones only and misses some. The sample contains under 150,000 clones, 75% to 80% of which appear only once. Sequencing was performed on PBMCs or T cells enriched from blood (not recorded which). The receptors shown here come from a woman in her fifties or sixties who had recovered from COVID-19.

The chain couples TRBV5-1 to TRBJ1-2; D unresolved. This CDR3 has 15 amino acids. Trimming removed 0 bases at V and 2 bases at J, with 11 bases between. Germline V gives CDR1 SGHRS, CDR2 YFSETQ. CDR3 in amino acids: CASSLAAGLNYGYTF. DNA of the CDR3: TGCGCCAGCAGCTTGGCGGCAGGCCTAAACTATGGCTACACCTTC.

V gene TRBV19 combines with J gene TRBJ1-5, with TRBD1 as a possible D gene (6 bases). The CDR3 contains 15 residues. Germline CDR1 is LNHDA and CDR2 is SQIVND (reference sequence). Trimming left V 3 bases short and J 5 bases short, with 14 bases between. Here the CDR3 DNA reads TGTGCCAGTAGTATTAGCTGGGGGCCCGATCAGCCCCAGCATTTT. Translating it yields CASSISWGPDQPQHF. The full variable domain, rest sourced from reference TRBV19 and TRBJ1-5, is DGGITQSPKYLFRKEGQNVTLSCEQNLNHDAMYWYRQDPGQGLRLIYYSQIVNDFQKGDIAEGYSVSREKKESFPLTVTSAQKNPTAFYLCASSISWGPDQPQHFGDGTRLSIL.

V usage is TRBV3-1 (or the pseudogene TRBV3-2) and J usage is TRBJ2-3; 14 nucleotides agree with TRBD2. CDR1 and CDR2 (germline): LGHDT, YNNKEL (reference sequence). This CDR3 is 17 amino acids long. The V gene end was trimmed by 4 bases and the J gene end by 2 bases; junction bases not matched to a gene: 5. In nucleotides, the CDR3 is TGTGCCAGCAGCCTGCGACTAGCGGGGGGGTACACAGATACGCAGTATTTT. This encodes CASSLRLAGGYTDTQYF.

This chain connects TRBV5-1 to TRBJ1-5; 9 bases fit TRBD1. V lost 4 bases, J lost 3 bases, and 5 bases stayed unmatched. Germline V gives CDR1 SGHRS, CDR2 YFSETQ. The CDR3 consists of 15 residues. The CDR3 region is CASSPGTGSNQPQHF. As DNA, the CDR3 is TGCGCCAGCAGCCCCGGGACAGGGTCCAATCAGCCCCAGCATTTT.

This clone showed up just once. J is TRBJ1-2 and V is TRBV28; no clear D. The CDR3 totals 14 residues. Germline CDR1 MDHEN, CDR2 SYDVKM. V dropped 10 bases and J dropped 6 bases, with 21 bases sitting between them. CDR3 bases: TGTGCCACCCTCGGTAGATTCATTCCCAATGGCTACACCTTC. Protein product: CATLGRFIPNGYTF.

CDR3 bases: TGTGCCAGCAGCTTAACGTGGGCGAACTATGGCTACACCTTC. Its translation is CASSLTWANYGYTF. The gene calls are TRBV7-2 and TRBJ1-2; D not resolved. Germline-derived CDR1 and CDR2 are SGHTA and FQGNSA. Trimming cost V 2 bases and J 2 bases, with 9 bases left between them. The CDR3 is 14 residues long.

This clone was detected once. The chain has TRBV19 and TRBJ1-4; possibly TRBD1 for D (6 bases). CDR1 is LNHDA, CDR2 SQIVND, per germline (reference sequence). CDR3 length equals 14 residues. The ends were cut back, 5 bases at V and 10 bases at J, with 17 bases in the middle. Written as DNA, the CDR3 is TGTGCCAGTAGTCTCGGGACACGGGGTGGAAAACTGTTTTTT. Its translation is CASSLGTRGGKLFF.

This chain joins TRBV14 and TRBJ2-3; 8 positions agree with TRBD2. J lost 4 bases, V lost 0 bases, and 3 bases had no gene match. Germline V gene data show CDR1 as SGHDN and CDR2 as FVKESK. The CDR3 is 15 residues long. This chain's CDR3 is CASSQEAGAADTQYF. The CDR3 DNA reads TGTGCCAGCAGCCAAGAAGCGGGAGCCGCAGATACGCAGTATTTT.

This rearrangement joins TRBV19 to TRBJ2-2; TRBD1 is a possible D gene (7 bases). Germline-derived CDR1 and CDR2 are LNHDA and SQIVND (reference sequence). The CDR3 runs 15 residues. V was cut by 11 bases and J by 0 bases, with 16 bases left in between. This CDR3 reads CAGGRGGANTGELFF. The DNA for the CDR3 is TGTGCCGGAGGGCGAGGGGGCGCGAACACCGGGGAGCTGTTTTTT.

This chain connects TRBV12-3 or TRBV12-4 to TRBJ1-6, with D maybe TRBD1 (5 bases). With 6 bases removed from V and 9 bases from J, the gap between germline ends came to 12 bases. The CDR3 is 13 amino acids. The CDR3 coding sequence is TGTGCCAGCAGGGGGCTAGGTGCTTCACCCCTCCACTTT. Protein: CASRGLGASPLHF.

The chain recombines TRBV13 with TRBJ1-1, with 9 bases that match TRBD1. J lost 4 bases, V lost 5 bases, and 11 bases had no gene match. In germline, CDR1 is PRHDT, CDR2 FYEKMQ (reference sequence). The CDR3 contains 16 residues. CDR3 loop: CASSDYTGGSGTEAFF. The CDR3 nucleotides read TGTGCCAGCAGCGATTATACAGGGGGCTCGGGCACTGAAGCTTTCTTT.